This TCR beta chain was observed in a study of blood T cell repertoires in COVID-19. Across the whole study: Both acute and convalescent COVID-19 samples were obtained from the United States, Italy and Spain. PBMCs, B-cell-depleted T cells, or T cells provided the cDNA or gDNA that made up the material.

This CDR3 region has 13 residues. The ends were cut back, 1 base at V and 6 bases at J, with 7 bases in the middle. The V gene's germline CDR1 is SGHTA and CDR2 FQGNSA. Original analysis: Amplification with reference gene primers provided the estimates of nucleated cell counts. Method: immunoSEQ multiplex PCR; TCRdb's copy keeps in-frame clones and lacks some. The V and J calls and clone size are taken from that table; D and trimming were inferred from the DNA. Here the sample spans 200,000 to 300,000 clones, around 84% being singletons. Sample: peripheral blood. The clonotype was recovered from a man aged 55 to 70 with acute or convalescent COVID-19. This chain connects TRBV7-2 to TRBJ2-1; D gene unclear. The CDR3 DNA reads TGTGCCAGCAGCTTAGTAAGCCGCAATGAGCAGTTCTTC. It encodes CASSLVSRNEQFF.